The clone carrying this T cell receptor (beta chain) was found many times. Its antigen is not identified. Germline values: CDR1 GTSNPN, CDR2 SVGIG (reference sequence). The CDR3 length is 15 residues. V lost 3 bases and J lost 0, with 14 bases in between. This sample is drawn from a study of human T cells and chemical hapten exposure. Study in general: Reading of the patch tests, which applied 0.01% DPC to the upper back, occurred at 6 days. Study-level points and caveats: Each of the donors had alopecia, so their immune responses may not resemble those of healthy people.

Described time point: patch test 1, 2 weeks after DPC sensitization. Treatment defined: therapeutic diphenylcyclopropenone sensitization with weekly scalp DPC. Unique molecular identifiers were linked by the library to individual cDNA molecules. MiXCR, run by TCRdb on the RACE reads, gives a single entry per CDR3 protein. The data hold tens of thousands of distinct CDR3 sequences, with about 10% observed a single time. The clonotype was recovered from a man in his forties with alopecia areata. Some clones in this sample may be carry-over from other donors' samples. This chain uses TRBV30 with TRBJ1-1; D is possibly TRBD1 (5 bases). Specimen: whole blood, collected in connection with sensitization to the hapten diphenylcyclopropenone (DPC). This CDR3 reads CAWRGSGLMNTEAFF. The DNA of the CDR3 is TGTGCCTGGAGAGGTTCAGGGCTCATGAACACTGAAGCTTTCTTT. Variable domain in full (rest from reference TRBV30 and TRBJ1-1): SQTIHQWPATLVQPVGSPLSLECTVEGTSNPNLYWYRQAAGRGLQLLFYSVGIGQISSEVPQNLSASRPQDRQFILSSKKLLLSDSGFYLCAWRGSGLMNTEAFFGQGTRLTVV.